The subject of this entry is one TCR beta chain. The antigen it binds to is not known. Base qualities are not provided; no much larger clone lies one nucleotide away. This sample was taken from a study of blood T cell repertoires in COVID-19 (dated by TCRdb to about 2020). With respect to the entire study: Samples from collaborators originated in the United States, Italy and Spain and spanned both the acute and convalescent phases of COVID-19. The material from the prospective study consisted of cDNA or gDNA derived from T cells, B-cell-depleted T cells, or PBMCs. HLA class I and class II types, where available, came from metadata supplied by the sample provider rather than from assay-based typing. The dataset comprised deeply sampled blood TCRbeta repertoires from subjects exposed to, actively infected with, or recovered from COVID-19. Sample metadata almost always included a de-identified subject ID, COVID-19 status, age in years and sex. The repertoires were made available in a free public database intended to serve as a resource for research on the immune response to SARS-CoV-2. Samples came from the ongoing ImmuneRACE study (first 160 participants) plus 1,254 subjects from 6 global collaborators. What the authors observed across the whole study: Clinical and demographic metadata were provided uncurated, with the amount varying by source and participant.

TCRbeta CDR3 regions were amplified from genomic DNA by means of the immunoSEQ Assay, a bias-controlled multiplex PCR. The original pipeline was this. The number of nucleated cells in each sample was estimated from the amplification of reference gene primers within the assay. Sequence reads were collapsed and filtered to measure the absolute abundance of every unique TCRbeta CDR3 rearrangement. Productive Simpson clonality was computed per sample as the square root of Simpson's diversity index over productive rearrangements. TCRdb obtained this table from immuneACCESS and retained in-frame rearrangements with V and J assigned. These tables miss some clones; where compared with another copy, unresolved V genes account for less than half of the shortfall, and the remainder is unexplained. V and J calls and clone size are copied from that table; D and trimming were computed from the DNA. The sample table contains under 65,000 clones; only one count was recorded for roughly 88% of them. The top ten clonotypes cover around 5.4% of the sample.

As encoded in the germline V gene (reference sequence), CDR1 is MNHEY while CDR2 is SMNVEV. There are 14 amino acids in the CDR3, from cysteine to phenylalanine inclusive. The kept DNA is CDR3 alone, 42 bases in frame from the first base. Clipping removes 8 bases from V and 15 bases from J, with 17 as the unmatched junction base count. The collaborating institutions used their own protocols to collect whole blood in K2EDTA tubes. For TCRbeta analysis, collaborators shipped samples in one of three forms: frozen whole blood, isolated PBMCs, or DNA extracted from either of those sample types. The sequence is built from TRBV27 and TRBJ2-3, with TRBD2 identical over 10 junction bases. This clonotype originated in an older woman with acute or convalescent COVID-19. The specimen sequenced was peripheral blood. The nucleotides read TGTGCCAGCGCCCTACGGGAGCGGGGGGGCCCCCGTTATTTT. The encoded protein is CASALRERGGPRYF.